The clone carrying this T cell receptor beta chain showed up many times. At one of its ends the junction is not consistent with the germline gene, which may arise from a read error. This CDR3 region has 14 residues. CDR1 and CDR2 from the germline V gene are LGHNA and YSLEER. This record belongs to a study of blood T cells in healthy people across ages. Primers used in a second PCR of about 7 to 12 cycles were a sample-barcoded 5' primer and a J-beta primer mix. TCRdb analysed the 5' RACE reads with MiXCR anew, one entry per CDR3 protein. The table includes 900,000 to 950,000 distinct CDR3 sequences, under 35% detected once. This sample was shared with a second study, whose subject was T cells of mothers and their children. As reported in that work: The analysis detected no persistent microchimeric T cell clones.

Sequenced sample: blood. This sequence originates from a woman aged 40 to 50 in good health. The chain carries TRBV4-3 and TRBJ2-7; D is unresolved. The CDR3 DNA follows: TGCGCCAGCAACCAAGGGCGGCAATCCTACGAGCAGTACTTC. Translating gives CASNQGRQSYEQYF.